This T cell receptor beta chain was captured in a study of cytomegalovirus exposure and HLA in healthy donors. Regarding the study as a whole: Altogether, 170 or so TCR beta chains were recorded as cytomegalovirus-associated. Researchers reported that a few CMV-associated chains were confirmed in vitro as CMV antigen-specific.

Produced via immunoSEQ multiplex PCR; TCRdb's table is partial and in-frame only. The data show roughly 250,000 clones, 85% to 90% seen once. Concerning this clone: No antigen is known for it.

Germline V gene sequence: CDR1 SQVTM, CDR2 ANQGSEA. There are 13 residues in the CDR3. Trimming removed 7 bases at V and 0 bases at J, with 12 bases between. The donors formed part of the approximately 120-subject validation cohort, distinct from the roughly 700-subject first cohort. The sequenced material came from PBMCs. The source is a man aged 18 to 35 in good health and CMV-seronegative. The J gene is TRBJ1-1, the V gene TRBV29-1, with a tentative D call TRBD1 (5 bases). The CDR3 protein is CSARDSMNTEAFF. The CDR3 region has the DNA TGCAGCGCGAGAGACAGCATGAACACTGAAGCTTTCTTT. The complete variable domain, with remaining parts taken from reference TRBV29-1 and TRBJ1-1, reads SAVISQKPSRDICQRGTSLTIQCQVDSQVTMMFWYRQQPGQSLTLIATANQGSEATYESGFVIDKFPISRPNLTFSTLTVSNMSPEDSSIYLCSARDSMNTEAFFGQGTRLTVV.